This passage covers 24 T cell receptor beta chains from one sample sequenced in a study of human T cells and chemical hapten exposure. From the RACE reads, TCRdb called clonotypes with MiXCR, one entry per CDR3 protein. Counted here are tens of thousands of distinct CDR3 sequences, roughly 9.8% occurring once; the ten biggest clones make up 9.6%. Regarding time point: pre-sensitization, week 0. The treatment here: therapeutic diphenylcyclopropenone sensitization with weekly scalp DPC. This sample comprised whole blood, obtained in connection with sensitization to the hapten diphenylcyclopropenone (DPC). These receptors all stem from a man aged 40-50 years with alopecia areata. Some clones in this sample may be carry-over from other donors' samples.

This clonotype appeared a few times. J is TRBJ2-7 and V is TRBV6-2 or TRBV6-3; D call uncertain. Germline V gene data show CDR1 as MNHEY and CDR2 as SVGEGT. The CDR3 sequence is 12 residues long. The ends were cut back, 0 bases at V and 1 base at J, with 1 base in the middle. CDR3 sequence (DNA): TGTGCCAGCAGTTACTCGTCCTACGAGCAGTACTTC. It yields the protein CASSYSSYEQYF.

A few counts support this clonotype. The J gene is TRBJ1-3, the V gene TRBV27, with a tentative D call TRBD1 (6 bases). CDR3 length: 14 residues. Trimming removed 8 bases at V and 2 bases at J, with 13 bases between. Looked up from germline, CDR1 is MNHEY and CDR2 is SMNVEV (reference sequence). CDR3 in DNA: TGTGCCAGCGGTAGGGGGGGAGCTGGAAACACCATATATTTT. Its protein product is CASGRGGAGNTIYF.

There are many counts of this clonotype. The CDR3 nucleotides are TGTGCCAGCAGCTCCGGGGCCTACTCTGGAAACACCATATATTTT. Residues: CASSSGAYSGNTIYF. This chain connects TRBV5-8 to TRBJ1-3; possibly TRBD1 for D (5 bases). The CDR3 is made up of 15 amino acids. Germline CDR1 and CDR2: SGHTS and YDEGEE. Deletions cut 3 bases from V and 0 bases from J, with 10 bases between. Variable domain in full (rest from reference TRBV5-8 and TRBJ1-3): EAGVTQSPTHLIKTRGQQATLRCSPISGHTSVYWYQQALGLGLQFLLWYDEGEERNRGNFPPRFSGRQFPNYSSELNVNALELEDSALYLCASSSGAYSGNTIYFGEGSWLTVV.

This clonotype was found many times. The V call is TRBV15, the J call TRBJ2-1; 9 bases match TRBD1. Germline values: CDR1 LNHNV, CDR2 YYDKDF (reference sequence). The trim removed 5 bases at V and 10 bases at J, leaving 12 bases unmatched. There are 15 residues in the CDR3. The CDR3 sequence: CATSSRDRDNGEQFF. CDR3 DNA sequence: TGTGCCACCAGCTCCCGGGACAGGGATAATGGCGAGCAGTTCTTC. Full variable domain (rest looked up from reference TRBV15 and TRBJ2-1): DAMVIQNPRYQVTQFGKPVTLSCSQTLNHNVMYWYQQKSSQAPKLLFHYYDKDFNNEADTPDNFQSRRPNTSFCFLDIRSPGLGDTAMYLCATSSRDRDNGEQFFGPGTRLTVL.

This clonotype has more than one count but fewer than ten. The rearrangement uses TRBV27 and TRBJ2-2; 7 bases agree with TRBD2. This CDR3 spans 16 amino acids. In germline, CDR1 is MNHEY, CDR2 SMNVEV (reference sequence). The V and J ends lost 0 bases and 3 bases, in that order; junction bases with no gene match: 4. The CDR3, as DNA: TGTGCCAGCAGTTTATCAAGGACTAGTCACACCGGGGAGCTGTTTTTT. Translation: CASSLSRTSHTGELFF.

At least ten counts were recorded for this clonotype. The J gene is TRBJ2-7, the V gene TRBV27; 8 bases are shared with TRBD2. The trim removed 6 bases at V and 0 bases at J, leaving 7 bases unmatched. The germline CDR1 and CDR2 sequences are MNHEY and SMNVEV (reference sequence). There are 15 residues in the CDR3. DNA of the CDR3: TGTGCCAGCAGCCCTAGCGGGCACCACTCCTACGAGCAGTACTTC. Its protein is CASSPSGHHSYEQYF.

This sequence joins TRBV28 and TRBJ2-7, with D unresolved. This CDR3 spans 12 amino acids. V dropped 5 bases and J dropped 3 bases, with 8 bases sitting between them. Germline V gene lookup returns CDR1 MDHEN and CDR2 SYDVKM. The CDR3 region is CASSPDDYEQYF. The DNA of the CDR3 is TGTGCCAGCAGTCCGGACGACTACGAGCAGTACTTC. The full variable domain, in which reference TRBV28 and TRBJ2-7 provide the parts outside the CDR3, is DVKVTQSSRYLVKRTGEKVFLECVQDMDHENMFWYRQDPGLGLRLIYFSYDVKMKEKGDIPEGYSVSREKKERFSLILESASTNQTSMYLCASSPDDYEQYFGPGTRLTVT.

This clonotype has only a few counts. The chain has TRBV4-2 and TRBJ2-7; weak D call: TRBD2 (5 bases). CDR3 size: 15 residues. V gave up 0 bases and J gave up 0 bases, with 9 bases separating them. CDR1 is LGHNA and CDR2 is YNFKEQ in the germline V gene. CDR3: CASSQDTSGSYEQYF. In DNA, the CDR3 is TGTGCCAGCAGCCAAGATACGAGCGGCTCCTACGAGCAGTACTTC.

Here the CDR3 reads CASRGDNMRGNEQFF. Written as DNA, the CDR3 is TGTGCCAGCAGAGGGGACAACATGAGAGGCAATGAGCAGTTCTTC. This rearrangement joins TRBV3-1 to TRBJ2-1; tentative D call: TRBD1 (6 bases). CDR1 LGHDT and CDR2 YNNKEL come from the germline V gene (reference sequence). The ends were cut back, 6 bases at V and 6 bases at J, with 18 bases in the middle. The CDR3 runs to 15 residues.

This clonotype was found a few times. This chain joins TRBV5-4 and TRBJ2-5, with unresolved D. Trimming stripped 0 bases from V and 4 bases from J, with 7 bases between. CDR3 length: 13 amino acids. CDR1 and CDR2 (germline): SGHNT, YYREEE (reference sequence). CDR3 amino acids: CASSLGGRETQYF. DNA of the CDR3: TGTGCCAGCAGCTTGGGCGGTCGAGAGACCCAGTACTTC.

This clonotype was counted at least ten times. The chain joins TRBV30 to TRBJ1-3; no reliable D call. The germline V gene encodes CDR1 GTSNPN and CDR2 SVGIG (reference sequence). The CDR3 spans 13 residues. Trimming removed 8 bases from V and 2 bases from J, with 13 bases in between. CDR3 protein: CAQSTGTGNTIYF. CDR3 DNA: TGTGCCCAATCCACTGGAACTGGAAACACCATATATTTT.

This clonotype was recorded many times. The chain combines TRBV24-1 with TRBJ2-1; 9 nucleotides match TRBD1. This CDR3 is built from 16 residues. J lost 10 bases, V lost 4 bases, and 13 bases had no gene match. The germline V gene has CDR1 KGHDR and CDR2 SFDVKD. The CDR3: CATSDLGDGTGNEQFF. The CDR3 DNA reads as TGTGCCACCAGTGACCTAGGGGACGGGACAGGGAACGAGCAGTTCTTC.

This rearrangement joins TRBV11-2 to TRBJ2-1, with D perhaps TRBD1 or TRBD2 (5 bases each). CDR3 size: 13 residues. Trimming shortened V by 7 bases and J by 3 bases, and 10 bases separated the two germline ends. Germline lookup yields CDR1 SGHAT and CDR2 FQNNGV. CDR3 bases: TGTGCCAGCACGGGGCAGCACTACAATGAGCAGTTCTTC. It translates to CASTGQHYNEQFF.

This clonotype came up a few times. This chain joins TRBV3-1 and TRBJ2-1, with D maybe TRBD1 (5 bases). The V end lost 0 bases, the J end lost 6 bases, and 18 bases lay between the germline ends. CDR1 and CDR2 from the germline V gene are LGHDT and YNNKEL (reference sequence). This CDR3 is built from 17 residues. The CDR3: CASSQEGSDINPNEQFF. For the CDR3, the DNA is TGTGCCAGCAGCCAAGAAGGGTCGGACATAAACCCCAATGAGCAGTTCTTC.

This clonotype was found a few times. The chain employs TRBV7-9 and TRBJ2-7, with D possibly called TRBD1 or TRBD2 (5 bases each). The CDR3 covers 12 residues. Germline values: CDR1 SEHNR, CDR2 FQNEAQ (reference sequence). V lost 8 bases and J 5 bases, leaving 13 bases between the germline ends. In DNA form, the CDR3 reads TGTGCCAGCGGGGACCAGGTACACGAGCAGTACTTC. Translating gives CASGDQVHEQYF.

This clonotype occurred many times. This chain connects TRBV27 to TRBJ1-4; 8 positions match TRBD1. Germline V gene data show CDR1 as MNHEY and CDR2 as SMNVEV (reference sequence). This CDR3 has 14 residues. After removal of 2 bases from V and 8 bases from J, the junction contained 4 bases not matched to a gene. CDR3 DNA sequence: TGTGCCAGCAGTTTACAGGGGGCACAGGAAAAACTGTTTTTT. It encodes CASSLQGAQEKLFF.

This clonotype was detected many times. The J gene is TRBJ2-4, the V gene TRBV12-3 or TRBV12-4; TRBD2 matches at 7 bases. V trimming: 6 bases; J trimming: 4 bases; junction bases outside the gene matches: 9. The CDR3 loop spans 15 amino acids. The CDR3 loop is CASSPGRETKNIQYF. DNA of the CDR3: TGTGCCAGCAGCCCTGGGAGGGAGACTAAAAACATTCAGTACTTC.

This clonotype appeared a few times. One base away lies a much larger clone, so this may be a sequencing read error. The V and J genes are TRBV7-9 and TRBJ2-7; D might be TRBD2 (6 bases). Germline lookup yields CDR1 SEHNR and CDR2 FQNEAQ (reference sequence). This CDR3 region has 14 residues. V was clipped by 3 bases and J by 0 bases, with 9 bases between them. CDR3 bases: TGTGCCAGCAGCTTTAGCGGAAGCTCCTACGAGCAGTACTTC. Encoded protein: CASSFSGSSYEQYF.

The sample holds a few counts of this clonotype. The rearrangement uses TRBV2 and TRBJ2-1; TRBD2 agrees at 12 bases. The CDR3 covers 20 residues. V shed 2 bases and J 0 bases; nucleotides not matched to a gene: 11. Germline lookup yields CDR1 SNHLY and CDR2 FYNNEI. CDR3 amino acids: CASSEPKLAGGDSSYNEQFF. DNA for the CDR3: TGTGCCAGCAGTGAACCCAAGCTAGCGGGAGGGGACAGCTCCTACAATGAGCAGTTCTTC.

V usage is TRBV2 and J usage is TRBJ2-3; 9 nucleotides align to TRBD1. From germline, CDR1 is SNHLY and CDR2 FYNNEI. Trimming at V came to 6 bases and at J to 1 base, leaving 2 bases not matched to a gene. CDR3 size: 14 residues. DNA of the CDR3: TGTGCCAGCAGCCGGACAGGGGGCACAGATACGCAGTATTTT. Translating gives CASSRTGGTDTQYF. Supplemented by reference TRBV2 and TRBJ2-3, the full variable domain reads EPEVTQTPSHQVTQMGQEVILRCVPISNHLYFYWYRQILGQKVEFLVSFYNNEISEKSEIFDDQFSVERPDGSNFTLKIRSTKLEDSAMYFCASSRTGGTDTQYFGPGTRLTVL.

This clonotype was counted between two and nine times. The chain employs TRBV5-6 and TRBJ2-3; possible D gene TRBD2, 6 bases. Germline V CDR1 and CDR2: SGHDT, YYEEEE. CDR3 length equals 17 residues. V gave up 1 base and J gave up 5 bases, with 20 bases separating them. The CDR3 nucleotides are TGTGCCAGCAGCTTGTTCTTTCGTGGAGTGGGGGGAGATACGCAGTATTTT. Amino acid sequence: CASSLFFRGVGGDTQYF.

This clonotype was counted many times. This rearrangement joins TRBV6-2 or TRBV6-3 to TRBJ2-1; D is unclear. The V gene's germline CDR1 is MNHEY and CDR2 SVGEGT. The V end was cut by 2 bases, the J end by 9 bases, with 17 bases between. The CDR3 covers 15 residues. The DNA for the CDR3 is TGTGCCAGCAGTTACCCCCCAGCCGAGCTAGGTGAGCAGTTCTTC. It translates to CASSYPPAELGEQFF.

This clonotype was counted only a few times. J is TRBJ2-5 and V is TRBV3-1, with D maybe TRBD1 (5 bases). Germline assignment: CDR1 LGHDT and CDR2 YNNKEL (reference sequence). The V end was cut by 1 base, the J end by 0 bases, with 9 bases between. This CDR3 has 15 residues. The CDR3 bases are TGTGCCAGCAGCCAAGGAGCAGGGAACCAAGAGACCCAGTACTTC. Translation: CASSQGAGNQETQYF.

This CDR3 is CASRWGVTDTQYF. CDR3 coding DNA: TGTGCCAGCAGGTGGGGGGTCACAGATACGCAGTATTTT. The genes are TRBV28 and TRBJ2-3; tentatively, D is TRBD2 (6 bases). The CDR3 has 13 residues. Germline V gene data show CDR1 as MDHEN and CDR2 as SYDVKM. Deletions cut 6 bases from V and 2 bases from J, with 9 bases between.